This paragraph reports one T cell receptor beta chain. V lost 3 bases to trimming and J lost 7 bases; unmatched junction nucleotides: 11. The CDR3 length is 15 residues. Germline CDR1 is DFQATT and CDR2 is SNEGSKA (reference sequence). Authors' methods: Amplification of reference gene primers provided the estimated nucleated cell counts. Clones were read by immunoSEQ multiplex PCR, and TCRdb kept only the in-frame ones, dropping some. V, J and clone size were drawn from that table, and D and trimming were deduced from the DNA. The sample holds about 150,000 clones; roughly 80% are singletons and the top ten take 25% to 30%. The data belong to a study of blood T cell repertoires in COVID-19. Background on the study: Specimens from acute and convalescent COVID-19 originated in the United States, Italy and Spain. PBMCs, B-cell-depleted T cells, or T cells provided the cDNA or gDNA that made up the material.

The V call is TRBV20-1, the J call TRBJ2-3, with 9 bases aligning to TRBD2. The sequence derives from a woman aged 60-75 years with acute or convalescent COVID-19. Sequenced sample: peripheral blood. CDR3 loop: CSASNAGGPGYTQYF. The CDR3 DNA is TGCAGTGCTAGTAACGCGGGGGGGCCAGGTTATACGCAGTATTTT.